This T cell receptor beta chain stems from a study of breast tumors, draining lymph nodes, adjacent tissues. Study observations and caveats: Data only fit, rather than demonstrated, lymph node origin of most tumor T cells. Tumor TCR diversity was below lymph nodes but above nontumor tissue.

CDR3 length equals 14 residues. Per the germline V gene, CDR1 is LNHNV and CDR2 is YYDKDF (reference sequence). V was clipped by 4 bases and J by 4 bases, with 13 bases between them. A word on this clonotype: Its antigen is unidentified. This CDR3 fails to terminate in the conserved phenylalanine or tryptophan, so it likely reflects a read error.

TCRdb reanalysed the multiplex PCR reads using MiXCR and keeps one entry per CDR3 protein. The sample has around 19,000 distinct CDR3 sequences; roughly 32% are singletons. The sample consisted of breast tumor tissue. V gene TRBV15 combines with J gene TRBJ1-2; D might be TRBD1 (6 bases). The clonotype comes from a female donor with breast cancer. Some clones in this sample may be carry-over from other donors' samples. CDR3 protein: CATSISRGVYGYTL. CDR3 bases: TGTGCCACCAGCATATCTAGGGGGGTCTATGGCTACACCCTC.